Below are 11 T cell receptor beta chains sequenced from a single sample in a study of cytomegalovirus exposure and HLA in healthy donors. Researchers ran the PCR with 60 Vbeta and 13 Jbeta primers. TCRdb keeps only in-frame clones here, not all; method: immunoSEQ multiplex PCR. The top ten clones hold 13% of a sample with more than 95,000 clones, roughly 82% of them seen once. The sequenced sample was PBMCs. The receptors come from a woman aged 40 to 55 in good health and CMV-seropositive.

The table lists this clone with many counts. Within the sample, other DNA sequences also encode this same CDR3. Here the CDR3 DNA reads TGTGCCAGCAGCTTGGAACTAGCGGGAGCCGGGGAGCTGTTTTTT. Its protein is CASSLELAGAGELFF. The chain links TRBV5-4 to TRBJ2-2; 11 bases are a match to TRBD2. The CDR3 loop spans 15 amino acids. V gave up 0 bases and J gave up 6 bases; unmatched junction bases: 1. Germline V gene data show CDR1 as SGHNT and CDR2 as YYREEE (reference sequence). The whole variable domain, filled in from reference TRBV5-4 and TRBJ2-2, reads ETGVTQSPTHLIKTRGQQVTLRCSSQSGHNTVSWYQQALGQGPQFIFQYYREEENGRGNFPPRFSGLQFPNYSSELNVNALELDDSALYLCASSLELAGAGELFFGEGSRLTVL.

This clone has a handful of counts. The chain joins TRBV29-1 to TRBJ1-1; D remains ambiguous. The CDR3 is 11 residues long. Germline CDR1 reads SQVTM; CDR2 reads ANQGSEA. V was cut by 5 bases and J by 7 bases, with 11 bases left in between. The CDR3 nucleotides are TGCAGCGTTCTGCGAAGCTTTGAAGCTTTCTTT. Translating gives CSVLRSFEAFF.

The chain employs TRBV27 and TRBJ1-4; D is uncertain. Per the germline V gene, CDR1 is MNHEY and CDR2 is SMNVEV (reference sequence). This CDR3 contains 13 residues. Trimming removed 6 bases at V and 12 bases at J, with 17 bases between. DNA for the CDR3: TGTGCCAGCAGCGCCGGGATCAACGCGGAACTGTTTTTT. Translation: CASSAGINAELFF.

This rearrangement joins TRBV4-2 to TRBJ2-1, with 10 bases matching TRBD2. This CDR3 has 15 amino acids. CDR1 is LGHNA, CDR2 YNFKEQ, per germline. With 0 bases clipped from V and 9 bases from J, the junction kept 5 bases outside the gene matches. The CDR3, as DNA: TGTGCCAGCAGCCAAGAGCTAGCGGGAGTGAGTGAGCAGTTCTTC. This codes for CASSQELAGVSEQFF.

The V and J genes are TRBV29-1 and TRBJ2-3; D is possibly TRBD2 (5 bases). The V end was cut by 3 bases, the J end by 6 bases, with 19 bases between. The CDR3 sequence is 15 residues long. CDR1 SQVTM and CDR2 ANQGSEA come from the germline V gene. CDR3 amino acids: CSVDGGGAPRDTQYF. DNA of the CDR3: TGCAGCGTTGATGGAGGCGGTGCCCCTCGGGATACGCAGTATTTT.

CDR3 sequence: CASRYQGADTQYF. CDR3 DNA sequence: TGTGCCAGCAGGTACCAAGGGGCAGATACGCAGTATTTT. The chain joins TRBV2 to TRBJ2-3; D perhaps matches TRBD1 (5 bases). Trimming took 6 bases from V and 4 from J, leaving 11 bases between them. The CDR3 length is 13 residues. Looked up from germline, CDR1 is SNHLY and CDR2 is FYNNEI.

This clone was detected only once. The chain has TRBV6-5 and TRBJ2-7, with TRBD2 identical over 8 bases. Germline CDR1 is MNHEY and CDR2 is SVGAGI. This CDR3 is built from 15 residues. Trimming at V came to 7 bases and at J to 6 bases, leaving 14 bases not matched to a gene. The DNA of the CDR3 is TGTGCCAGCACCCTCTCCGGGGGGGGACGGGGCGAGCAGTACTTC. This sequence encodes CASTLSGGGRGEQYF.

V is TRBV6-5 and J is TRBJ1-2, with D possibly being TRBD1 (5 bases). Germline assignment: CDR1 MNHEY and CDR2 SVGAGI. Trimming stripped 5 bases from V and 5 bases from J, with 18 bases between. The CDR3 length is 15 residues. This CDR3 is CASSGAAEGEYGYTF. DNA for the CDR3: TGTGCCAGCAGTGGGGCAGCGGAGGGAGAGTATGGCTACACCTTC.

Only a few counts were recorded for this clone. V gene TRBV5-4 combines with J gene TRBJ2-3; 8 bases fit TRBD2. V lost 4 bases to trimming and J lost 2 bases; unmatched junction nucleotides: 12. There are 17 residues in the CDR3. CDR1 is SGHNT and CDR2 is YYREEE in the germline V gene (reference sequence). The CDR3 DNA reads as TGTGCCAGCAGCGGTAGGGTACTAGCGGATAACACAGATACGCAGTATTTT. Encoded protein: CASSGRVLADNTDTQYF.

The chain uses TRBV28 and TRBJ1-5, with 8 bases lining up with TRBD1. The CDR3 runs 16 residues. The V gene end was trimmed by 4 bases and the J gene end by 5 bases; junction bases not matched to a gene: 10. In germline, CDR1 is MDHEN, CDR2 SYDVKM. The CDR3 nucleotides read TGTGCCAGCAGTTCAGGGCGACAGGGGAATGATCAGCCCCAGCATTTT. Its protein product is CASSSGRQGNDQPQHF.

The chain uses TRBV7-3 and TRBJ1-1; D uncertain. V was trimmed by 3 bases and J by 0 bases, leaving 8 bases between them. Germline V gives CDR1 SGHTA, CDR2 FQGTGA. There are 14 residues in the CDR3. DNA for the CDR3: TGTGCCAGCAGCTTGGGTGACTTGAACACTGAAGCTTTCTTT. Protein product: CASSLGDLNTEAFF.